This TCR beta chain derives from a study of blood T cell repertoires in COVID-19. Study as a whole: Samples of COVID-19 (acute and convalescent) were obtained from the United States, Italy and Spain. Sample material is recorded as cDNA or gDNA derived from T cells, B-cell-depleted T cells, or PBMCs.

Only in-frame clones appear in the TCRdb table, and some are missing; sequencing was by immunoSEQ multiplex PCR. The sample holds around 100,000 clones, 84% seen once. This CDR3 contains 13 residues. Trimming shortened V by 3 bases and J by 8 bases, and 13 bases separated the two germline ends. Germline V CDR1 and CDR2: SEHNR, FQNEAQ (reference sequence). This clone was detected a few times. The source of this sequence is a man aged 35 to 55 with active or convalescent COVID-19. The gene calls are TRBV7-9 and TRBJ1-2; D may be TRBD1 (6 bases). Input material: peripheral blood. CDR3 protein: CASSLTGSGGYTF. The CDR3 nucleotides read TGTGCCAGCAGCTTGACAGGATCTGGGGGCTACACCTTC.